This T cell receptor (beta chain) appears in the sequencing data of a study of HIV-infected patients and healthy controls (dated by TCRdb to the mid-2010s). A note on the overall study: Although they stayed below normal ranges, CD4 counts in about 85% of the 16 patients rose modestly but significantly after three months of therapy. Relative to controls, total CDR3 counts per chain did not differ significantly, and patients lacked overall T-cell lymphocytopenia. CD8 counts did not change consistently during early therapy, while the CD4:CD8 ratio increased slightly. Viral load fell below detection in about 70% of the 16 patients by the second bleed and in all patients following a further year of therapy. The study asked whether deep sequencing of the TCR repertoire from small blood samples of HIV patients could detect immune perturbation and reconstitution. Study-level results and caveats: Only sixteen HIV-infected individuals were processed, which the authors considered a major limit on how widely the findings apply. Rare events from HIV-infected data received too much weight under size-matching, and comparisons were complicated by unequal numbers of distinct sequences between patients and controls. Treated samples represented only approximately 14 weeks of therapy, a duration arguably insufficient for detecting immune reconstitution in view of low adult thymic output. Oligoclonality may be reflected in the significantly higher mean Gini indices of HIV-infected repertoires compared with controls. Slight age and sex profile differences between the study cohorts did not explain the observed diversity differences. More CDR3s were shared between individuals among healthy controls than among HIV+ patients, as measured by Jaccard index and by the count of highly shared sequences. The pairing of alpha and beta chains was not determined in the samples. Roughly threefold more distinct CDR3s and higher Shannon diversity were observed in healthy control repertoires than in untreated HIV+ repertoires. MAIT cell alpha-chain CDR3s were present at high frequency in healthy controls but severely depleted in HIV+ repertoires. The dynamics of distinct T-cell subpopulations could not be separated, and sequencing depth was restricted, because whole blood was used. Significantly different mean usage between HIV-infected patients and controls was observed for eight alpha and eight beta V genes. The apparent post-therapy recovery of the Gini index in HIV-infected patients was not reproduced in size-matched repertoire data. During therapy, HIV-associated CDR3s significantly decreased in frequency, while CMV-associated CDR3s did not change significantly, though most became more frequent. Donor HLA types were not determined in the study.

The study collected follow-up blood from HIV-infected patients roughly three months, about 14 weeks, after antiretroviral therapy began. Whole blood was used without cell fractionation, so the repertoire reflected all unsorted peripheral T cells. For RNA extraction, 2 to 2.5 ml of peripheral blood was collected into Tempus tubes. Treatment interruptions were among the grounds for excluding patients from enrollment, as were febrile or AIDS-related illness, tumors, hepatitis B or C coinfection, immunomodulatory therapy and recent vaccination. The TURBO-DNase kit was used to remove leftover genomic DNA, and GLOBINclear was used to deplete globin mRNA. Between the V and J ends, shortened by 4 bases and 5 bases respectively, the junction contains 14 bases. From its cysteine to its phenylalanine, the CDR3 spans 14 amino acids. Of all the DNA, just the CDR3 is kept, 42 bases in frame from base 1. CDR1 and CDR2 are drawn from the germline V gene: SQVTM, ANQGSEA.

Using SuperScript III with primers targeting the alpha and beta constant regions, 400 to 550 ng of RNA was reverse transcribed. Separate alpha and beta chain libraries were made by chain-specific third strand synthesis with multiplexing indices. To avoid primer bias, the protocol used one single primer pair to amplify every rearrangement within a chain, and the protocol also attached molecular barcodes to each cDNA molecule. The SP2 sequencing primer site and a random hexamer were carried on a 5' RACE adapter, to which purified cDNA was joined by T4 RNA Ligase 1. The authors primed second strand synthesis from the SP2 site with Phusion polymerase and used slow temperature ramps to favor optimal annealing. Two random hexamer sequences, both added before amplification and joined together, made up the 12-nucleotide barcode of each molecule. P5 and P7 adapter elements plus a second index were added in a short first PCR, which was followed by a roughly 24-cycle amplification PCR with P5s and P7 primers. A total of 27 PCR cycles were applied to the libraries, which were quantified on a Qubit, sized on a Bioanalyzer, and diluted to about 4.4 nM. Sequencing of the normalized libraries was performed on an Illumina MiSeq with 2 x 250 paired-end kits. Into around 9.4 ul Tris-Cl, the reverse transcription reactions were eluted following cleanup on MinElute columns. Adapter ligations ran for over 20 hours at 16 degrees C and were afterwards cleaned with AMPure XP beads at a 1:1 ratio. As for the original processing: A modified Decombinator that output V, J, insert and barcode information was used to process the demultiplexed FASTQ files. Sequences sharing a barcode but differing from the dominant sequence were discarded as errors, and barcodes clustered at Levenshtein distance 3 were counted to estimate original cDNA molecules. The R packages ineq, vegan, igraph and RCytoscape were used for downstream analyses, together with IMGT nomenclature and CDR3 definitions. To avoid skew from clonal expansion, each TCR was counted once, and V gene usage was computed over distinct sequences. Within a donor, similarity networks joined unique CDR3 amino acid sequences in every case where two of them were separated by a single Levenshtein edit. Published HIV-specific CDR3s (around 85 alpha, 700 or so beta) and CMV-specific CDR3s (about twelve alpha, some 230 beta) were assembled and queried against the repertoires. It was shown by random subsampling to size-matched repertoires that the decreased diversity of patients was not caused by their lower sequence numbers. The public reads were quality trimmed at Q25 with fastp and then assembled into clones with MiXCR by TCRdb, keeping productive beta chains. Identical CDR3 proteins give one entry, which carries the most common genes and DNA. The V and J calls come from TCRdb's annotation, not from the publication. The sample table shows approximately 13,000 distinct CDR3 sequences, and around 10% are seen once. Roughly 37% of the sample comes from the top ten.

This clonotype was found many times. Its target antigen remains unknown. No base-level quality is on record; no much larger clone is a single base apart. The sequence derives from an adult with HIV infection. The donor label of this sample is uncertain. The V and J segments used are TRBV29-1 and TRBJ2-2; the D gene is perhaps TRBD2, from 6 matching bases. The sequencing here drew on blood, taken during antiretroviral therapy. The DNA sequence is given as TGCAGCGTTGTTGATAGCGGTGCGACCGGGGAGCTGTTTTTT. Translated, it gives CSVVDSGATGELFF.